The 7 T cell receptor beta chains given below trace back to one sample, sequenced in a study of blood T cell repertoires in COVID-19. Measured with immunoSEQ multiplex PCR; TCRdb has only the in-frame clones, and not every one. The repertoire holds 350,000 to 450,000 clones, with roughly nine tenths as singletons. The material sequenced was PBMCs or T cells enriched from blood (not recorded which). All receptors derive from a woman younger than 45 who had recovered from COVID-19.

The genes are TRBV27 and TRBJ1-1; D possibly corresponds to TRBD1 (6 bases). The germline CDR1 and CDR2 sequences are MNHEY and SMNVEV (reference sequence). The CDR3 is made up of 14 amino acids. Trimming pared 5 bases from V and 0 bases from J, leaving 10 bases between. The CDR3 DNA follows: TGTGCCAGCAGTCCGGGACACCTGAACACTGAAGCTTTCTTT. It is translated as CASSPGHLNTEAFF.

V is TRBV11-3 and J is TRBJ2-1; D call uncertain. The CDR3 is 13 amino acids. Trimming cost V 5 bases and J 2 bases, with 7 bases left between them. Per germline, CDR1 SGHNT and CDR2 YENEEA. CDR3 nucleotide sequence: TGTGCCAGCAGCACAGACACCTACAATGAGCAGTTCTTC. Translated, it gives CASSTDTYNEQFF.

The rearrangement joins TRBV7-8 to TRBJ1-1; 11 nucleotides align to TRBD1. Germline V gene lookup returns CDR1 SGHVS and CDR2 FQNEAQ. With V trimmed by 5 bases and J by 3 bases, 8 bases remained unmatched. The CDR3 is 16 residues long. CDR3 nucleotides: TGTGCCAGCAGCCCCGGGACAGGGGGAGTGGACACTGAAGCTTTCTTT. Translated, it gives CASSPGTGGVDTEAFF.

V is TRBV7-9 and J is TRBJ2-7; 10 bases match TRBD2. The CDR3 runs to 15 residues. Trimming took 5 bases from V and 7 from J; bases not matched to a gene: 11. Germline values: CDR1 SEHNR, CDR2 FQNEAQ (reference sequence). CDR3 amino acids: CASSAAAGGPWEQYF. CDR3 nucleotide sequence: TGTGCCAGCAGCGCAGCAGCGGGGGGGCCGTGGGAGCAGTACTTC.

The rearrangement links TRBV19 to TRBJ2-3; the D gene is possibly TRBD1 (6 bases). V gave up 1 base and J gave up 0 bases, with 8 bases separating them. Germline loops: CDR1 LNHDA, CDR2 SQIVND (reference sequence). This CDR3 contains 15 residues. As DNA, the CDR3 is TGTGCCAGTAGTATAGTAGACAGGAGCACAGATACGCAGTATTTT. Translating it yields CASSIVDRSTDTQYF.

This clone was detected once. The gene calls are TRBV2 and TRBJ1-2, with 8 bases fitting TRBD1. CDR3 size: 15 residues. V was clipped by 6 bases and J by 2 bases; unmatched bases: 8. Germline values: CDR1 SNHLY, CDR2 FYNNEI. In DNA, the CDR3 is TGTGCCAGCAGCGCTTCCAGACAGGGGAACTATGGCTACACCTTC. Translated: CASSASRQGNYGYTF. The variable domain in full, completed from reference TRBV2 and TRBJ1-2, reads EPEVTQTPSHQVTQMGQEVILRCVPISNHLYFYWYRQILGQKVEFLVSFYNNEISEKSEIFDDQFSVERPDGSNFTLKIRSTKLEDSAMYFCASSASRQGNYGYTFGSGTRLTVV.

The chain recombines TRBV29-1 with TRBJ2-3; tentatively, D is TRBD2 (5 bases). The V and J ends lost 1 base and 2 bases respectively, with 10 bases between them. This CDR3 has 14 amino acids. CDR1 is SQVTM and CDR2 is ANQGSEA in the germline V gene. CDR3 DNA sequence: TGCAGCGTTGAAGGAGGGCCTCACACAGATACGCAGTATTTT. Translation: CSVEGGPHTDTQYF.